The rows below give T cell receptor beta chains drawn from one sample of a study of neoadjuvant anti-PD-1 for oral cavity cancer. This table comes from immunoSEQ multiplex PCR, and its TCRdb copy is limited to in-frame clones, with some not included. The profile shows around 8,000 clones, about 62% of them singletons. Here the sequenced sample was PBMCs, taken after nivolumab (anti-PD-1) treatment. The receptor set was obtained from a person aged 35 to 85 with oral cavity squamous cell carcinoma. Both conserved end residues are part of each CDR3. The order of the fields is D gene, J gene, V gene, clone size, CDR3 protein, CDR3 DNA. The D gene is left open where the match is weak. Clone size is not always given. Where it is, it says once, few, many or a class for expanded clones.

>-|TRBJ1-1|TRBV11-2|-
CASSLGQTNTEAFF
TGTGCCAGCAGCTTAGGACAGACGAACACTGAAGCTTTCTTT
>-|TRBJ1-5|TRBV19|-
CASSPRHAGRGQPQHF
TGTGCCAGTAGTCCCCGGCACGCAGGGCGCGGTCAGCCCCAGCATTTT
>-|TRBJ1-5|TRBV30|-
CAWSLPSPSNQPQHF
TGTGCCTGGAGTCTTCCAAGCCCCTCCAATCAGCCCCAGCATTTT
>TRBD1|TRBJ1-3|TRBV27|-
CASSSGQGIPSGNTIYF
TGTGCCAGCAGTTCGGGACAGGGGATCCCCTCTGGAAACACCATATATTTT
>TRBD2|TRBJ2-3|TRBV5-6|-
CASSTESGAPTDTQYF
TGTGCCAGCAGCACGGAGAGCGGGGCCCCCACAGATACGCAGTATTTT
>TRBD1|TRBJ1-2|TRBV30|-
CAWHRDRPYGYTF
TGTGCCTGGCACCGGGACAGACCCTATGGCTACACCTTC
>TRBD1|TRBJ1-5|TRBV19|-
CASGQGVTQPQHF
TGTGCCAGTGGACAGGGGGTAACTCAGCCCCAGCATTTT
>-|TRBJ1-5|TRBV7-6|-
CASSPIERGGRQPQHF
TGTGCCAGCAGCCCGATCGAGCGGGGGGGGCGTCAGCCCCAGCATTTT
>-|TRBJ1-1|TRBV19|-
CASSIGRTANTEAFF
TGTGCCAGTAGTATAGGCCGGACAGCGAACACTGAAGCTTTCTTT
>TRBD1|TRBJ1-2|TRBV10-2|-
CASRVDRGANYGYTF
TGCGCCAGCAGGGTAGACAGGGGGGCTAACTATGGCTACACCTTC
>-|TRBJ1-1|TRBV18|-
CASSPGLEAFF
TGTGCCAGCTCACCAGGCCTTGAAGCTTTCTTT
>-|TRBJ2-2|TRBV7-9|-
CASSSPPGGSNTGELFF
TGTGCCAGCAGCTCCCCTCCCGGGGGATCGAACACCGGGGAGCTGTTTTTT
>TRBD1|TRBJ2-1|TRBV7-9|-
CASGGQGGYNEQFF
TGTGCCAGCGGGGGACAGGGAGGCTACAATGAGCAGTTCTTC
>TRBD2|TRBJ2-1|TRBV4-1|once
CASSQGAPSGGYNEQFF
TGCGCCAGCAGCCAAGGAGCACCTAGCGGGGGATACAATGAGCAGTTCTTC
>-|TRBJ2-1|TRBV9|-
CASNSFTRGAHEQFF
TGTGCCAGCAATAGTTTTACTAGGGGGGCCCATGAGCAGTTCTTC
>-|TRBJ2-5|TRBV4-2|few
CASSQTWDSEGTQYF
TGTGCCAGCAGCCAAACCTGGGACTCCGAGGGGACCCAGTACTTC
>-|TRBJ1-6|TRBV7-9|-
CASSLTGAGVAPLHF
TGTGCCAGCAGCTTAACGGGGGCAGGGGTTGCACCCCTCCACTTT
>-|TRBJ1-4|TRBV28|-
CASSSKFSGLRNEKLFF
TGTGCCAGCAGTTCTAAGTTTTCGGGTCTTCGTAATGAAAAACTGTTTTTT
>-|TRBJ2-3|TRBV4-2|few
CASSPSLRTDTQYF
TGTGCCAGCAGCCCTAGCTTGCGCACAGATACGCAGTATTTT
>-|TRBJ2-7|TRBV13|-
CASSTGRGPYEQYF
TGTGCCAGCAGCACGGGACGCGGGCCCTACGAGCAGTACTTC
>-|TRBJ2-7|TRBV5-1|-
CASSLESYEQYF
TGCGCCAGCAGCCTCGAATCCTACGAGCAGTACTTC
>-|TRBJ2-3|TRBV27|-
CASSSRGTDTQYF
TGTGCCAGCAGTTCCAGGGGCACAGATACGCAGTATTTT
>TRBD1|TRBJ1-1|TRBV15|-
CATSRVDRGNEAFF
TGTGCCACCAGCAGAGTAGACAGGGGGAATGAAGCTTTCTTT
>-|TRBJ2-5|TRBV11-2|-
CASSLGSRGETQYF
TGTGCCAGCAGCTTAGGCTCTCGGGGAGAGACCCAGTACTTC
>TRBD1|TRBJ1-6|TRBV19|-
CASSRTGGSPLHF
TGTGCCAGTAGTCGGACAGGGGGCTCACCCCTCCACTTT
>TRBD2|TRBJ2-7|TRBV27|-
CASRLAGGHEQYF
TGTGCCAGCAGGTTAGCGGGGGGCCACGAGCAGTACTTC
>-|TRBJ1-3|TRBV6-6|-
CASSSLTTGNTIYF
TGTGCCAGCAGTTCCCTTACTACCGGAAACACCATATATTTT
>-|TRBJ1-2|TRBV7-2|-
CASSRARGFGYGYTF
TGTGCCAGCAGTAGGGCGCGGGGGTTTGGCTATGGCTACACCTTC
>TRBD1|TRBJ1-6|TRBV5-1|-
CAGRTGYNSPLHF
TGCGCCGGCAGGACAGGCTATAATTCACCCCTCCACTTT
>TRBD1|TRBJ1-2|TRBV19|-
CASGQGPNGYTF
TGTGCCAGTGGACAGGGGCCGAATGGCTACACCTTC
>-|TRBJ1-1|TRBV5-5|few
CASSPGIRGEAFF
TGTGCCAGCAGCCCAGGGATCAGGGGTGAAGCTTTCTTT
>TRBD1|TRBJ1-5|TRBV19|-
CASQGPTGYSNQPQHF
TGTGCCAGTCAAGGCCCGACAGGGTATAGCAATCAGCCCCAGCATTTT
>-|TRBJ2-1|TRBV29-1|-
CTAGRAGVGEQFF
TGCACCGCGGGGAGGGCAGGGGTGGGTGAGCAGTTCTTC
>TRBD1|TRBJ1-2|TRBV7-2|medium-sized
CASSLGQGDGYTF
TGTGCCAGCAGCTTGGGACAGGGGGATGGCTACACCTTC
>TRBD1|TRBJ1-5|TRBV7-6|-
CASSLGDRERREPQHF
TGTGCCAGCAGCTTGGGGGACAGGGAAAGGAGGGAGCCCCAGCATTTT
>TRBD1|TRBJ1-2|TRBV4-1|-
CASREGQTSPWIGYTF
TGCGCCAGCAGAGAGGGACAGACGTCACCCTGGATAGGCTACACCTTC
>-|TRBJ1-4|TRBV21-1|-
CASSKRSGAGPTEKLFF
TGTGCCAGCAGCAAACGGTCAGGGGCAGGTCCGACCGAAAAACTGTTTTTT
>-|TRBJ2-1|TRBV7-2|-
CASSLAGGLYNEQFF
TGTGCCAGCAGCTTAGCAGGGGGGCTCTACAATGAGCAGTTCTTC
>-|TRBJ1-5|TRBV20-1|-
CSARDQESQHF
TGCAGTGCTAGAGATCAAGAGTCCCAGCATTTT
>-|TRBJ1-4|TRBV11-2|few
CASSSGWQNEKLFF
TGTGCCAGCAGCTCTGGGTGGCAAAATGAAAAACTGTTTTTT
>-|TRBJ2-7|TRBV27|-
CASSVAGRADYEQYF
TGTGCCAGCAGCGTGGCAGGCAGGGCCGATTACGAGCAGTACTTC
>-|TRBJ2-3|TRBV5-1|-
CASSLTGFTTDTQYF
TGCGCCAGCAGCTTGACAGGGTTTACCACAGATACGCAGTATTTT